This TCR beta chain was sequenced in a study of blood T cell repertoires in COVID-19. Study summary: Acute and convalescent COVID-19 specimens originated in the United States, Italy and Spain. PBMCs, B-cell-depleted T cells, or T cells were the source of the cDNA or gDNA that made up the material.

As originally analysed: The assay estimated nucleated cells by amplifying reference gene primers. This table comes from immunoSEQ multiplex PCR, and its TCRdb copy is limited to in-frame clones, with some not included. V, J and clone size reflect that table, while D and trimming were determined from the DNA. The data contain hundreds of thousands of clones, about 90% of them singletons. Sample: peripheral blood. The sequence came from a woman aged 18-30 years who had recovered from COVID-19.

CDR3 amino acids: CASSFPDYGYTF. CDR3 nucleotides: TGTGCCAGCAGCTTTCCAGACTATGGCTACACCTTC. The chain links TRBV5-6 to TRBJ1-2; D uncertain. Germline CDR1 reads SGHDT; CDR2 reads YYEEEE. V lost 2 bases to trimming and J lost 3 bases, with 5 bases between them. The CDR3 extends over 12 amino acids.